This entry lists 18 T cell receptor beta chains sequenced from one sample in a study of blood T cell repertoires in COVID-19. The assay was immunoSEQ multiplex PCR, and TCRdb's table has in-frame clones only and misses some. This table holds roughly 26,000 clones, about 92% found once. Specimen: peripheral blood. These receptors were collected from a human donor in a cohort sampled during active COVID-19.

This clone showed up just a few times. CDR3 region: CASRTSAHNEQFF. The CDR3, as DNA: TGTGCCAGCCGAACTAGCGCCCACAATGAGCAGTTCTTC. V is TRBV2 and J is TRBJ2-1; TRBD2 matches at 7 bases. This CDR3 region has 13 residues. The germline V gene has CDR1 SNHLY and CDR2 FYNNEI. Losses at the gene ends were 8 bases for V and 5 bases for J; bases not matched to a gene: 6.

The chain couples TRBV24-1 to TRBJ2-3; unclear D gene. Trimming shortened V by 4 bases and J by 5 bases, and 6 bases separated the two germline ends. Germline V gene lookup returns CDR1 KGHDR and CDR2 SFDVKD. CDR3 length equals 12 residues. The DNA for the CDR3 is TGTGCCACCAGTGAGTCCAGAGATACGCAGTATTTT. Translated, it gives CATSESRDTQYF.

The V call is TRBV28, the J call TRBJ2-7; 13 nucleotides line up with TRBD2. This CDR3 is 15 amino acids long. The germline V gene has CDR1 MDHEN and CDR2 SYDVKM. The V gene end was trimmed by 5 bases and the J gene end by 6 bases; junction bases not matched to a gene: 7. The CDR3 here is CASSTKLAGGREQYF. Here the CDR3 DNA reads TGTGCCAGCAGTACCAAACTAGCGGGGGGGCGCGAGCAGTACTTC.

This chain connects TRBV6-5 to TRBJ1-6; the D gene is possibly TRBD1 (5 bases). Germline V gene lookup returns CDR1 MNHEY and CDR2 SVGAGI. This CDR3 has 15 residues. Trimming removed 1 base at V and 5 bases at J, with 9 bases between. The CDR3 is CASSYFRENNSPLHF. For the CDR3, the DNA is TGTGCCAGCAGTTACTTCAGGGAAAATAATTCACCCCTCCACTTT.

V gene TRBV30 combines with J gene TRBJ1-5; D remains unclear. The CDR3 is 13 amino acids. Germline CDR1 GTSNPN, CDR2 SVGIG (reference sequence). Trimming removed 8 bases at V and 2 bases at J, with 13 bases between. This chain's CDR3 is CALSGGGNQPQHF. The CDR3, as DNA: TGTGCCCTAAGTGGCGGTGGCAATCAGCCCCAGCATTTT.

The chain has TRBV6-1 and TRBJ1-2; perhaps TRBD1 as D (5 bases). Germline assignment: CDR1 MNHNS and CDR2 SASEGT. The V and J ends lost 0 bases and 4 bases respectively, with 9 bases between them. This CDR3 comprises 14 residues. This chain's CDR3 is CASSEAWGFYGYTF. Written as DNA, the CDR3 is TGTGCCAGCAGTGAAGCTTGGGGCTTCTATGGCTACACCTTC.

The chain carries TRBV7-3 and TRBJ2-2; 11 nucleotides match TRBD2. The CDR3 totals 17 residues. J gave up 4 bases and V 6 bases, and 10 bases lay outside the gene matches. CDR1 and CDR2 from the germline V gene are SGHTA and FQGTGA. The CDR3 bases are TGTGCCAGCAGTCTAGCGGGGGGCCACCCCCCCACCGGGGAGCTGTTTTTT. It encodes CASSLAGGHPPTGELFF.

V gene TRBV7-3 combines with J gene TRBJ2-3; unclear D gene. The V gene lost 4 bases and the J gene lost 1 base, with 6 bases spanning the gap. CDR3 length: 13 amino acids. Germline loops: CDR1 SGHTA, CDR2 FQGTGA. The CDR3 region has the DNA TGTGCCAGCAGCTCCTCTCGCACAGATACGCAGTATTTT. Protein: CASSSSRTDTQYF.

The chain recombines TRBV6-2 or TRBV6-3 with TRBJ1-4, with a weak D call TRBD1 (5 bases). Germline lookup yields CDR1 MNHEY and CDR2 SVGEGT. V lost 5 bases, J lost 4 bases, and 17 bases lay in between. The CDR3 consists of 16 residues. The CDR3 DNA reads as TGTGCCAGCAGTATCGGGGGTGCGAACAATAATGAAAAACTGTTTTTT. It specifies CASSIGGANNNEKLFF.

This chain joins TRBV11-3 and TRBJ1-3; 12 bases match TRBD1. J lost 0 bases, V lost 4 bases, and 10 bases had no gene match. The CDR3 sequence is 19 residues long. Germline CDR1 SGHNT, CDR2 YENEEA. DNA of the CDR3: TGTGCCAGCAGCTCTGGTGGGACAGGGGGCGCGATCTCTGGAAACACCATATATTTT. Its translation is CASSSGGTGGAISGNTIYF.

The chain couples TRBV5-6 to TRBJ1-5; the D is unclear. The CDR3 has 14 amino acids. The V and J ends lost 0 bases and 6 bases respectively, with 10 bases between them. Germline V CDR1 and CDR2: SGHDT, YYEEEE. The chain's CDR3 is CASSLVSGSQPQHF. CDR3 sequence (DNA): TGTGCCAGCAGCTTGGTGTCCGGGAGTCAGCCCCAGCATTTT.

The chain couples TRBV19 to TRBJ2-5; 7 positions match TRBD1. Germline loops: CDR1 LNHDA, CDR2 SQIVND (reference sequence). The CDR3 is 13 amino acids. Trimming took 6 bases from V and 5 from J; bases not matched to a gene: 6. CDR3 residues: CASRLQGEETQYF. CDR3 coding DNA: TGTGCCAGTAGACTTCAGGGGGAGGAGACCCAGTACTTC.

This clone was counted a single time. The V call is TRBV30, the J call TRBJ2-2, with 12 bases fitting TRBD2. Trimming took 3 bases from V and 1 from J; bases not matched to a gene: 6. CDR1 GTSNPN and CDR2 SVGIG come from the germline V gene (reference sequence). The length of the CDR3 is 17 residues. CDR3 sequence reads: CAWSGLAGWGNTGELFF. The CDR3, as DNA: TGTGCCTGGAGCGGACTAGCGGGATGGGGGAACACCGGGGAGCTGTTTTTT. Together with reference TRBV30 and TRBJ2-2, the CDR3 gives the full variable domain: SQTIHQWPATLVQPVGSPLSLECTVEGTSNPNLYWYRQAAGRGLQLLFYSVGIGQISSEVPQNLSASRPQDRQFILSSKKLLLSDSGFYLCAWSGLAGWGNTGELFFGEGSRLTVL.

The chain couples TRBV27 to TRBJ2-5, with D hard to call. This CDR3 is built from 10 residues. V lost 3 bases to trimming and J lost 9 bases, with 5 bases between them. The germline CDR1 and CDR2 sequences are MNHEY and SMNVEV (reference sequence). This CDR3 reads CASSFSAQYF. The CDR3 region has the DNA TGTGCCAGCAGTTTCTCGGCCCAGTACTTC.

The chain links TRBV5-1 to TRBJ1-1; D unresolved. V was shortened by 0 bases and J by 0 bases, with 9 bases between the two germline ends. The CDR3 covers 15 residues. The germline gives CDR1 SGHRS, CDR2 YFSETQ. The CDR3 loop reads CASSLGQVMNTEAFF. CDR3 bases: TGCGCCAGCAGCTTGGGGCAGGTCATGAACACTGAAGCTTTCTTT.

The V call is TRBV29-1, the J call TRBJ2-7, with a tentative D call TRBD1 (5 bases). Germline V lookup: CDR1 SQVTM, CDR2 ANQGSEA. The CDR3 has 13 residues. V was clipped by 4 bases and J by 4 bases, with 14 bases between them. In nucleotides, the CDR3 is TGCAGCGTTGGGGCAGGGAAATTTTACGAGCAGTACTTC. Translation gives CSVGAGKFYEQYF.

J is TRBJ1-1 and V is TRBV6-5; D perhaps matches TRBD1 (5 bases). The V gene's germline CDR1 is MNHEY and CDR2 SVGAGI. The V and J ends lost 8 bases and 4 bases respectively, with 14 bases between them. This CDR3 has 13 amino acids. DNA for the CDR3: TGTGCCAGCGAGAGTCAGGGTCGCACTGAAGCTTTCTTT. Its protein is CASESQGRTEAFF.

CDR3 bases: TGTGCCAGCAGCGGCGCGGATGAAAAACTGTTTTTT. Translating gives CASSGADEKLFF. This chain connects TRBV9 to TRBJ1-4, with no clear D. Deletions cut 3 bases from V and 6 bases from J, with 6 bases between. This CDR3 spans 12 amino acids. Germline values: CDR1 SGDLS, CDR2 YYNGEE.